This record concerns one TCR beta chain sequence. The antigen is not known. A much larger clone sits a single nucleotide away, making a read error possible. Then a second PCR, running roughly 7 to 11 cycles, was carried out with a sample-barcoded 5' primer and a J-beta primer mix. Each CDR3 protein gets one entry after TCRdb re-called the 5' RACE reads with MiXCR. There are about 670,000 distinct CDR3 sequences in the sample; under 65% occur only once, and approximately 13% lies in the top ten. There are 15 residues in the CDR3. The J segment lost 7 bases and the V segment lost 10 bases, leaving 9 bases of the junction unmatched. In germline, CDR1 is SGHAT, CDR2 FQNNGV. The data originate from a study of blood T cells in healthy people across ages. In the study overall: Capture via template switching afforded approximately one barcoded beta molecule per two T cells. Findings of the study overall: Roughly linear declines in TCR beta diversity per million T cells occurred with age.

The rearrangement links TRBV11-2 to TRBJ2-3; 15 bases align to TRBD2. Sequences were obtained from blood. The origin of this receptor is a woman aged 80 or over in good health. The CDR3 here is CAIPGLAGGRHTQYF. The CDR3 DNA follows: TGTGCCATCCCGGGACTAGCGGGGGGCAGACATACGCAGTATTTT.